The 29 T cell receptor beta chains listed next were all sequenced from one sample in a study of PD-L1 blockade in urothelial cancer. TCRdb keeps only in-frame clones here, not all; method: immunoSEQ multiplex PCR. The sample contains 43,000 or so clones, 80% of which appear only once. Time point indicated: pretreatment peripheral blood. This material consisted of PBMCs, taken around atezolizumab (anti-PD-L1) treatment. These receptors all come from a man in his 60s with urothelial cancer.

This clone was picked up one time. This chain joins TRBV14 and TRBJ1-4; TRBD1 matches 7 bases. Germline values: CDR1 SGHDN, CDR2 FVKESK. V shed 2 bases, J shed 7 bases, and the junction held 4 bases outside the gene matches. This CDR3 region has 14 residues. The CDR3 region is CASSQRTGGEKLFF. CDR3 coding DNA: TGTGCCAGCAGCCAAAGGACAGGTGGTGAAAAACTGTTTTTT.

The rearrangement uses TRBV19 and TRBJ1-2, with D perhaps matching TRBD1 (5 bases). The V and J ends lost 7 bases and 2 bases respectively, with 11 bases between them. The CDR3 is made up of 13 amino acids. Germline CDR1 LNHDA, CDR2 SQIVND (reference sequence). CDR3 in DNA: TGTGCCAGTATTCGGCAGGGCAACTATGGCTACACCTTC. Residues: CASIRQGNYGYTF.

Here the CDR3 reads CANLRQPYPNQPQHF. The CDR3 DNA reads as TGCGCCAATCTCCGACAGCCCTACCCGAATCAGCCCCAGCATTTT. V gene TRBV5-1 combines with J gene TRBJ1-5; D may be TRBD1 (5 bases). The CDR3 sequence is 15 residues long. CDR1 and CDR2 from the germline V gene are SGHRS and YFSETQ. Trimming shortened V by 9 bases and J by 4 bases, and 20 bases separated the two germline ends. The variable domain in full, completed from reference TRBV5-1 and TRBJ1-5, reads KAGVTQTPRYLIKTRGQQVTLSCSPISGHRSVSWYQQTPGQGLQFLFEYFSETQRNKGNFPGRFSGRQFSNSRSEMNVSTLELGDSALYLCANLRQPYPNQPQHFGDGTRLSIL.

The chain recombines TRBV7-9 with TRBJ2-1; 11 nucleotides agree with TRBD2. The J segment lost 9 bases and the V segment lost 5 bases, leaving 6 bases of the junction unmatched. The CDR3 spans 14 residues. Germline loops: CDR1 SEHNR, CDR2 FQNEAQ (reference sequence). CDR3 protein: CASSILAGAGEQFF. The CDR3 nucleotides are TGTGCCAGCAGCATACTAGCGGGAGCGGGTGAGCAGTTCTTC.

This clone appeared once. The genes are TRBV12-5 and TRBJ2-2; TRBD1 matches at 8 bases. Germline CDR1 reads LGHNT; CDR2 reads FRNRAP. V lost 3 bases, J lost 1 base, and 7 bases stayed unmatched. The CDR3 runs to 17 residues. The CDR3 loop is CASGFLSGTGNTGELFF. The CDR3 coding sequence is TGTGCTAGTGGTTTCCTTAGTGGGACAGGGAACACCGGGGAGCTGTTTTTT.

The rearrangement links TRBV5-1 to TRBJ1-1; TRBD1 might be the D (5 bases). The CDR3 loop spans 15 amino acids. Germline V lookup: CDR1 SGHRS, CDR2 YFSETQ. The V gene lost 0 bases and the J gene lost 1 base, with 10 bases spanning the gap. The CDR3 nucleotides read TGCGCCAGCAGCTTGGGCGGGGCTAGGAACACTGAAGCTTTCTTT. Its translation is CASSLGGARNTEAFF.

The J gene is TRBJ2-7, the V gene TRBV28; possibly TRBD2 for D (7 bases). CDR3 length: 16 amino acids. V was clipped by 2 bases and J by 3 bases, with 17 bases between them. The germline V gene has CDR1 MDHEN and CDR2 SYDVKM. CDR3: CASSLGGAGANYEQYF. CDR3 nucleotide sequence: TGTGCCAGCAGTTTAGGGGGGGCAGGGGCTAACTACGAGCAGTACTTC.

This rearrangement joins TRBV19 to TRBJ1-2, with 7 bases aligning to TRBD1. The trim removed 11 bases at V and 5 bases at J, leaving 8 bases unmatched. The CDR3 length is 12 residues. Per the germline V gene, CDR1 is LNHDA and CDR2 is SQIVND (reference sequence). The chain's CDR3 is CAGRDSVYGYTF. DNA of the CDR3: TGTGCCGGCCGGGACAGCGTTTATGGCTACACCTTC.

CDR3: CASSPTFTGAHGYTF. Here the CDR3 DNA reads TGTGCCAGCAGCCCCACGTTTACAGGGGCTCATGGCTACACCTTC. This chain links TRBV6-5 with TRBJ1-2, with 7 bases fitting TRBD1. The CDR3 runs to 15 residues. The ends lost 6 bases at V and 6 bases at J; junction bases unmatched: 13. Germline CDR1 is MNHEY and CDR2 is SVGAGI.

The chain recombines TRBV27 with TRBJ2-7; TRBD1 might be the D (6 bases). V lost 5 bases and J lost 2, with 22 bases in between. This CDR3 is built from 17 residues. The V gene's germline CDR1 is MNHEY and CDR2 SMNVEV (reference sequence). CDR3 loop: CASSARAPGTPAYEQYF. CDR3 DNA sequence: TGTGCCAGCAGTGCTCGGGCCCCCGGGACACCCGCCTACGAGCAGTACTTC.

V is TRBV7-2 and J is TRBJ1-2; 9 nucleotides match TRBD1. The CDR3 covers 16 residues. J was trimmed by 3 bases and V by 6 bases; bases with no gene match: 11. The germline CDR1 and CDR2 sequences are SGHTA and FQGNSA. Here the CDR3 reads CASSQTGGFRYYGYTF. As DNA, the CDR3 is TGTGCCAGCAGTCAGACAGGGGGATTTCGCTACTATGGCTACACCTTC.

The chain has TRBV4-1 and TRBJ2-7, with D hard to call. The CDR3 sequence is 14 residues long. CDR1 and CDR2 from the germline V gene are MGHRA and YSYEKL. The ends were cut back, 0 bases at V and 3 bases at J, with 9 bases in the middle. The CDR3 DNA is TGCGCCAGCAGCCAAGAGCCACAGTACTACGAGCAGTACTTC. It encodes CASSQEPQYYEQYF.

This chain joins TRBV7-2 and TRBJ1-2; TRBD1 agrees at 9 bases. V was pared by 5 bases and J by 6 bases, with 7 bases of the junction left unmatched. This CDR3 is 14 amino acids long. The germline CDR1 and CDR2 sequences are SGHTA and FQGNSA. This CDR3 is CASSHSQGANGYTF. DNA for the CDR3: TGTGCCAGCAGCCATTCACAGGGGGCGAATGGCTACACCTTC.

The CDR3 sequence is CASSESRTTQETQYF. In DNA form, the CDR3 reads TGCGCCAGCAGTGAGTCCCGGACTACTCAAGAGACCCAGTACTTC. The rearrangement links TRBV10-2 to TRBJ2-5, with D maybe TRBD2 (6 bases). This CDR3 spans 15 amino acids. Per the germline V gene, CDR1 is WSHSY and CDR2 is SAAADI. V was cut by 0 bases and J by 2 bases, with 10 bases left in between.

The rearrangement joins TRBV7-8 to TRBJ2-5, with TRBD2 identical over 12 bases. The junction had 7 bases not matched to a gene; V was cut back by 3 bases and J by 2 bases. The CDR3 extends over 17 amino acids. The V gene's germline CDR1 is SGHVS and CDR2 FQNEAQ. The CDR3 sequence is CASSFGLAGLGQETQYF. The CDR3 coding sequence is TGTGCCAGCAGCTTTGGACTAGCGGGACTCGGGCAAGAGACCCAGTACTTC.

The CDR3 nucleotides read TGCGCCAGCAGACGGGTGGACACTGAAGCTTTCTTT. This codes for CASRRVDTEAFF. The chain joins TRBV5-1 to TRBJ1-1; D unclear. The length of the CDR3 is 12 residues. Germline V gene data show CDR1 as SGHRS and CDR2 as YFSETQ. V lost 5 bases, J lost 3 bases, and 8 bases lay in between.

This clone occurred a few times. The chain uses TRBV28 and TRBJ1-3; D not resolved. Germline-derived CDR1 and CDR2 are MDHEN and SYDVKM. CDR3 size: 15 residues. The V end was cut by 6 bases, the J end by 3 bases, with 15 bases between. CDR3 sequence reads: CASSPGGFGGNTIYF. CDR3 DNA sequence: TGTGCCAGCAGCCCGGGAGGGTTTGGTGGAAACACCATATATTTT.

Points on this clone: No conserved phenylalanine or tryptophan ends this CDR3, so it is likely a read error. The limits of the CDR3 on the DNA are not certain, so only TCRdb's listed CDR3 is given. The chain couples TRBV13 to TRBJ1-2. A total of 16 residues make up the CDR3, ends included. In germline, CDR1 is PRHDT, CDR2 FYEKMQ (reference sequence). CDR3 in amino acids: CASSSGLTLSERPMAT.

V gene TRBV10-3 combines with J gene TRBJ2-7; D remains unclear. Trimming took off 7 bases at V and 5 bases at J, with 6 bases between the two ends. The germline V gene has CDR1 ENHRY and CDR2 SYGVKD. There are 10 residues in the CDR3. The chain's CDR3 is CAIITDEQYF. The CDR3 nucleotides read TGTGCCATCATTACTGACGAGCAGTACTTC.

The chain uses TRBV7-2 and TRBJ1-1; no clear D. This CDR3 has 13 amino acids. The V end was cut by 2 bases, the J end by 1 base, with 5 bases between. CDR1 SGHTA and CDR2 FQGNSA come from the germline V gene. In DNA, the CDR3 is TGTGCCAGCAGCTTATCAGGGAACACTGAAGCTTTCTTT. Protein: CASSLSGNTEAFF.

The chain recombines TRBV5-4 with TRBJ1-2; 7 bases map to TRBD1. J gave up 6 bases and V 3 bases, and 2 bases lay outside the gene matches. Germline V gene data show CDR1 as SGHNT and CDR2 as YYREEE (reference sequence). The CDR3 runs 12 residues. The CDR3 coding sequence is TGTGCCAGCAGCTCAGGGGGAAATGGCTACACCTTC. Translated, it gives CASSSGGNGYTF. The full variable domain, rest sourced from reference TRBV5-4 and TRBJ1-2, is ETGVTQSPTHLIKTRGQQVTLRCSSQSGHNTVSWYQQALGQGPQFIFQYYREEENGRGNFPPRFSGLQFPNYSSELNVNALELDDSALYLCASSSGGNGYTFGSGTRLTVV.

Here the CDR3 DNA reads TGTGCCAGCAGCGTAGGAGGGTCGGGCACCATATATTTT. The encoded protein is CASSVGGSGTIYF. This sequence joins TRBV9 and TRBJ1-3; D ambiguous. There are 13 residues in the CDR3. Germline-derived CDR1 and CDR2 are SGDLS and YYNGEE. The V end lost 0 bases, the J end lost 9 bases, and 10 bases lay between the germline ends.

This sequence joins TRBV5-1 and TRBJ2-7; D may be TRBD1 (5 bases). This CDR3 has 16 residues. V gave up 0 bases and J gave up 2 bases, with 15 bases separating them. Germline CDR1 reads SGHRS; CDR2 reads YFSETQ. The CDR3 protein is CASSLAAGMGTYEQYF. The CDR3 bases are TGCGCCAGCAGCTTGGCCGCAGGGATGGGGACCTACGAGCAGTACTTC.

The chain carries TRBV7-2 and TRBJ1-2, with D maybe TRBD1 (6 bases). In germline, CDR1 is SGHTA, CDR2 FQGNSA. The CDR3 loop spans 13 amino acids. Trimming removed 5 bases from V and 8 bases from J, with 15 bases in between. CDR3 nucleotides: TGTGCCAGCAGCCCAATTACAGGGTACGGCTACACCTTC. Its translation: CASSPITGYGYTF.

The J gene is TRBJ2-1, the V gene TRBV27, with TRBD2 matching 9 bases. Germline values: CDR1 MNHEY, CDR2 SMNVEV (reference sequence). CDR3 size: 15 residues. V lost 6 bases and J lost 3; bases outside the gene matches: 6. The CDR3 protein is CASSTGTSYYNEQFF. Written as DNA, the CDR3 is TGTGCCAGCAGCACCGGGACTAGCTACTACAATGAGCAGTTCTTC.

V usage is TRBV6-6 and J usage is TRBJ2-7; possibly TRBD1 for D (7 bases). This CDR3 is built from 14 residues. Trimming took 6 bases from V and 2 from J, leaving 14 bases between them. The germline CDR1 and CDR2 sequences are MNHNY and SVGAGI (reference sequence). This CDR3 reads CASREGQFTYEQYF. As DNA, the CDR3 is TGTGCCAGCAGGGAGGGACAGTTCACCTACGAGCAGTACTTC.

The chain combines TRBV21-1 with TRBJ2-5; the D segment call TRBD2 is taken from the table without a DNA check. TRBV21-1 is recorded as a pseudogene. This CDR3 has 16 amino acids. CDR3 residues: CASSKVSFSGGAPPYF. As DNA, the CDR3 is TGTGCCAGCAGCAAAGTAAGTTTTAGCGGGGGGGCCCCACCGTACTTC.

This rearrangement joins TRBV7-2 to TRBJ2-1; the match to TRBD2 covers 8 bases. The V and J ends lost 0 bases and 6 bases, in that order; junction bases with no gene match: 7. The length of the CDR3 is 16 residues. CDR1 and CDR2 (germline): SGHTA, FQGNSA. The CDR3 DNA sequence: TGTGCCAGCAGCTTAGCAGGGAGCGGGAGACGCAATGAGCAGTTCTTC. Protein: CASSLAGSGRRNEQFF. The whole variable domain, remainder taken from reference TRBV7-2 and TRBJ2-1, is GAGVSQSPSNKVTEKGKDVELRCDPISGHTALYWYRQSLGQGLEFLIYFQGNSAPDKSGLPSDRFSAERTGGSVSTLTIQRTQQEDSAVYLCASSLAGSGRRNEQFFGPGTRLTVL.

The chain couples TRBV5-1 to TRBJ2-2, with no clear D. V lost 5 bases to trimming and J lost 6 bases, with 11 bases between them. Per the germline V gene, CDR1 is SGHRS and CDR2 is YFSETQ. The CDR3 extends over 13 amino acids. CDR3 amino acids: CASRPDKPGELFF. CDR3 nucleotides: TGCGCCAGCAGACCCGACAAGCCCGGGGAGCTGTTTTTT.